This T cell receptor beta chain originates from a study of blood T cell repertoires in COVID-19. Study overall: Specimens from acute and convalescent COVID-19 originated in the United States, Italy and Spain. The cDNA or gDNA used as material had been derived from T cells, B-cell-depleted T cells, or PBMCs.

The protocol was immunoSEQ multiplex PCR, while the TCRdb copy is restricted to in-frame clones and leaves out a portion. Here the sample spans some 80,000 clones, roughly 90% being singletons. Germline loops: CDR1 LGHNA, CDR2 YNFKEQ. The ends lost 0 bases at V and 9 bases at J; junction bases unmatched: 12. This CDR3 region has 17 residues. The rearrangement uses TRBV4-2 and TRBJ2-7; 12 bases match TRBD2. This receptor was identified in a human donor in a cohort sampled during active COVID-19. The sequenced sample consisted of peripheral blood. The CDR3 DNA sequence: TGTGCCAGCAGCCAAGATCTAGCGGGAGGGCCTGAGGCTGTGCAGTACTTC. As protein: CASSQDLAGGPEAVQYF.